The present T cell receptor beta chain was sequenced within a study of response to subunit inactivated influenza vaccine. Study outcomes and limitations: The authors suggested that every seasonal influenza vaccination recruits few new T cells.

Worth noting for this clonotype: Its specificity is unknown.

From the RT-PCR reads, TCRdb called clonotypes with MiXCR, one entry per CDR3 protein. The sample records hundreds of thousands of distinct CDR3 sequences, approximately 12% being singletons. The CDR3 has 15 amino acids. Per germline, CDR1 SGDLS and CDR2 YYNGEE. V shed 3 bases, J shed 1 base, and the junction held 3 bases outside the gene matches. This receptor was taken from a man aged 50 to 60 who received an inactivated influenza vaccine. The starting material was PBMCs from blood, obtained on the day of vaccination. The chain joins TRBV9 to TRBJ2-1, with TRBD2 matching over 8 bases. The CDR3 DNA follows: TGTGCCAGCAGCGCACTAGCGGAATCCTACAATGAGCAGTTCTTC. Translation: CASSALAESYNEQFF.